The next 14 T cell receptor beta chains were all read from a single sample in a study of metastatic and nonmetastatic thyroid tumors. Among the patients, none had received any treatment before thyroid surgery. TCRdb re-called the PCR reads with MiXCR. The sample yields tens of thousands of clones, over 10% seen once. Sequences were obtained from blood. These receptors came from a female donor with papillary thyroid cancer or a benign thyroid nodule (not recorded which). Some clones in this sample may be carry-over from other donors' samples.

The DNA for the CDR3 is TGTGCCAGCAGTATCACAGGAATAATTCAGCCCCAGCATTTT. Translated: CASSITGIIQPQHF. The rearrangement links TRBV28 to TRBJ1-5; a weak D match, TRBD1 (5 bases). The CDR3 sequence is 14 residues long. Trimming pared 5 bases from V and 6 bases from J, leaving 14 bases between. Germline CDR1 reads MDHEN; CDR2 reads SYDVKM.

This clone was detected only a few times. No DNA is shown, since the ends of the CDR3 on it are uncertain; the CDR3 is the one TCRdb lists. CDR3 loop: CATTRLWGAGTESFF. This sequence joins TRBV24-1 and TRBJ1-1; no check of the table's D call, TRBD1, against the DNA was made. 15 amino acids form the CDR3, both terminal residues included. Germline lookup yields CDR1 KGHDR and CDR2 SFDVKD.

This clone occurred many times. The gene calls are TRBV7-9 and TRBJ1-1, with D possibly matching TRBD1 (5 bases). Germline V lookup: CDR1 SEHNR, CDR2 FQNEAQ (reference sequence). CDR3 length: 14 amino acids. The V and J ends lost 3 bases and 0 bases respectively, with 8 bases between them. The CDR3 is CASSLTAVNTEAFF. The CDR3 coding sequence is TGTGCCAGCAGCTTGACAGCAGTGAACACTGAAGCTTTCTTT.

This clone was counted many times. The rearrangement joins TRBV2 to TRBJ1-1, with 8 bases matching TRBD1. Germline CDR1 is SNHLY and CDR2 is FYNNEI. CDR3 length equals 15 residues. Trimming removed 2 bases from V and 5 bases from J; junction bases left unmatched: 7. Written as DNA, the CDR3 is TGTGCCAGCAGTGAATATGCAGGGGGCGCGACTGAAGCTTTCTTT. Protein sequence: CASSEYAGGATEAFF.

This clone has ten or more counts. The V and J genes are TRBV10-1 and TRBJ2-2; possible D gene TRBD1, 6 bases. This CDR3 is 14 amino acids long. V lost 2 bases, J lost 4 bases, and 8 bases lay in between. Germline V gene sequence: CDR1 WNHNN, CDR2 SYGVQD (reference sequence). The CDR3 coding sequence is TGCGCCAGCAGTGAGGGGGGCGGCACCGGGGAGCTGTTTTTT. Translating it yields CASSEGGGTGELFF.

This clone was picked up many times. V and J are TRBV11-2 and TRBJ1-1; D gene unclear. The V end lost 1 base, the J end lost 7 bases, and 13 bases lay between the germline ends. Germline CDR1 and CDR2: SGHAT and FQNNGV. The CDR3 is 14 amino acids. The CDR3 loop is CASSLVTKGDEAFF. Here the CDR3 DNA reads TGTGCCAGCAGCTTAGTAACGAAGGGAGATGAAGCTTTCTTT.

This clone was observed many times. CDR3 sequence (DNA): TGTGCCAGCAGCTTATGGGGGGGAGATGAGCAGTTCTTC. Translated, it gives CASSLWGGDEQFF. The rearrangement links TRBV7-3 to TRBJ2-1; TRBD2 agrees at 7 bases. The CDR3 loop spans 13 amino acids. The germline CDR1 and CDR2 sequences are SGHTA and FQGTGA. J gave up 8 bases and V 2 bases, and 3 bases lay outside the gene matches.

This clone came up many times. The chain couples TRBV2 to TRBJ2-3; D assignment may be TRBD1 or TRBD2 (6 bases each). Germline values: CDR1 SNHLY, CDR2 FYNNEI. The length of the CDR3 is 13 residues. Trimming left V 1 base short and J 14 bases short, with 16 bases between. This CDR3 is CASSEGGGPLAYF. The CDR3 DNA follows: TGTGCCAGCAGTGAAGGAGGGGGGCCCTTGGCGTATTTT.

At least ten counts were recorded for this clone. V usage is TRBV5-5 and J usage is TRBJ2-7, with D perhaps matching TRBD1 or TRBD2 (5 bases each). V lost 1 base, J lost 3 bases, and 14 bases lay in between. The CDR3 extends over 15 amino acids. Per the germline V gene, CDR1 is SGHKS and CDR2 is YYEKEE (reference sequence). In DNA form, the CDR3 reads TGTGCCAGCAGCTTGCGGGACGCCCGACTCTACGAGCAGTACTTC. This gives the protein CASSLRDARLYEQYF.

This clone was recorded at least ten times. The V and J genes are TRBV6-2 or TRBV6-3 and TRBJ1-1; D uncertain. The CDR3 is made up of 14 amino acids. Germline-derived CDR1 and CDR2 are MNHEY and SVGEGT. Trimming took off 2 bases at V and 5 bases at J, with 12 bases between the two ends. The CDR3 nucleotides read TGTGCCAGCAGTTACGGTCGAAGGAGGACTGAAGCTTTCTTT. Translating gives CASSYGRRRTEAFF.

This clone occurred many times. The chain couples TRBV6-2 or TRBV6-3 to TRBJ1-1; no definite D call. The CDR3 has 14 amino acids. Germline values: CDR1 MNHEY, CDR2 SVGEGT. With 3 bases removed from V and 5 bases from J, the gap between germline ends came to 13 bases. The CDR3 DNA reads TGTGCCAGCAGTTATTCCGTCTTTAGGACTGAAGCTTTCTTT. It encodes CASSYSVFRTEAFF.

This clone occurred many times. A much larger clone sits a single nucleotide away, making a read error possible. Additional DNA sequences in this sample encode the identical CDR3. V usage is TRBV28 and J usage is TRBJ1-5; D uncertain. The CDR3 covers 15 residues. V shed 5 bases and J shed 4 bases, with 15 bases lying between them. The germline V gene has CDR1 MDHEN and CDR2 SYDVKM. CDR3 in amino acids: CASSLDLFGNQPQHF. CDR3 DNA sequence: TGTGCCAGCAGTCTAGATTTATTCGGAAATCAGCCCCAGCATTTT.

This clone was seen only a few times. J is TRBJ2-1 and V is TRBV30; no clear D. The CDR3 totals 12 residues. Germline assignment: CDR1 GTSNPN and CDR2 SVGIG (reference sequence). V gave up 0 bases and J gave up 13 bases, with 13 bases separating them. The CDR3 DNA is TGTGCCTGGAGTGTATTCGGAGTGACCCAGTTCTTC. Encoded protein: CAWSVFGVTQFF.

Turning to this clone: One junction end disagrees with the germline gene, perhaps due to a read error. This chain links TRBV9 with TRBJ2-3; D is tentatively TRBD1 or TRBD2 (6 bases each). The germline CDR1 and CDR2 sequences are SGDLS and YYNGEE. This CDR3 is 15 amino acids long. The DNA of the CDR3 is TGTGCCAGCAGCTTAGGGACAACTAGCACATATACGCAGTATTTT. It translates to CASSLGTTSTYTQYF.